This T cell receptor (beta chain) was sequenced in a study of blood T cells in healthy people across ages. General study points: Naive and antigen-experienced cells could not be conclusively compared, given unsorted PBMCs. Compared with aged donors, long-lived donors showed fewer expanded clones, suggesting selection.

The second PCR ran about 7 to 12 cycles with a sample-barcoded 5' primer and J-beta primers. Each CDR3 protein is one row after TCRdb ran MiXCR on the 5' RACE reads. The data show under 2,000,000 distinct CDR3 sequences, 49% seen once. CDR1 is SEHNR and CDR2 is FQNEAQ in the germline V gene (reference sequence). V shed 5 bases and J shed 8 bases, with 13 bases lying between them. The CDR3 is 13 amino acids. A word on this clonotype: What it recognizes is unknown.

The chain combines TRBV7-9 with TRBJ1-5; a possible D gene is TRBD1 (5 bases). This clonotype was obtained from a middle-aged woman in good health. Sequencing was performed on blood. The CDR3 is CASSTGGEEPQHF. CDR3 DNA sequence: TGTGCCAGCAGCACAGGAGGGGAGGAGCCCCAGCATTTT. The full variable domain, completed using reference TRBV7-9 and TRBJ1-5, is DTGVSQNPRHKITKRGQNVTFRCDPISEHNRLYWYRQTLGQGPEFLTYFQNEAQLEKSRLLSDRFSAERPKGSFSTLEIQRTEQGDSAMYLCASSTGGEEPQHFGDGTRLSIL.